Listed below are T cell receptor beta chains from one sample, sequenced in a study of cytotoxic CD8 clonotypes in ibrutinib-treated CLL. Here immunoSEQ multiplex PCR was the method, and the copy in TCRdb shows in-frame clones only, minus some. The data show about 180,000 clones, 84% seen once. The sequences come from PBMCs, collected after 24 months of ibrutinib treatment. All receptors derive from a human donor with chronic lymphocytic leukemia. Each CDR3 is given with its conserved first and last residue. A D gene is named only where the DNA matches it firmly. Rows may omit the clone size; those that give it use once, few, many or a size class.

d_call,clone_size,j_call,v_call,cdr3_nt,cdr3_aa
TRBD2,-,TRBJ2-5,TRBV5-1,TGCGCCAGCAGCCTCCTCGAGGCGGGAGACGGGACCCAGTACTTC,CASSLLEAGDGTQYF
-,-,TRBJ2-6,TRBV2,TGTGCCAGCAGTCCCGACGGGGCCGGGGCCAACGTCCTGACTTTC,CASSPDGAGANVLTF
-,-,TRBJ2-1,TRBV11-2,TGTGCCAGCAGCCTCGACAGTAGCTCCTACAATGAGCAGTTCTTC,CASSLDSSSYNEQFF
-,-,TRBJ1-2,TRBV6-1,TGTGCCACCTCCCGGATTGGGTACACCTTC,CATSRIGYTF
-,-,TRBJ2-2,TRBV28,TGTGCCAGCAGTGGTGCAGGACTCGCCCCCGGGGAGCTGTTTTTT,CASSGAGLAPGELFF
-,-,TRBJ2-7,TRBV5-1,TGCGCCAGCAGTAAAGGGCTCGGGACGGACCCGGAGCAGTACTTC,CASSKGLGTDPEQYF
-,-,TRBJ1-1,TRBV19,TGTGCCAGTAGTTGGGGCGGGCAAACTGAAGCTTTCTTT,CASSWGGQTEAFF
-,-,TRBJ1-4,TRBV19,TGTGCCAGTAGACCATCGACACGGGGACTGTTTTTT,CASRPSTRGLFF
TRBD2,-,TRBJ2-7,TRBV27,TGTGCCAGCAGTATAAAGGGACTAGGTGGCGGCGAGCAGTACTTC,CASSIKGLGGGEQYF
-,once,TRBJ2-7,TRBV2,TGTGCCAACCGGGACTCACGGGGTGCGGTCTCCTACGAGCAGTACTTC,CANRDSRGAVSYEQYF
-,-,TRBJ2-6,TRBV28,TGTGCCAGCAGACCACAAAGCTCTGGGGCCAACGTCCTGACTTTC,CASRPQSSGANVLTF
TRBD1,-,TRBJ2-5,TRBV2,TGTGCCAGCAGCCAAGACAGGGTCCAAGAGACCCAGTACTTC,CASSQDRVQETQYF
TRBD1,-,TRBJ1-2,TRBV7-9,TGTGCCAGCAGCTTGGACAGGGGTGTCGGTGGCTACACCTTC,CASSLDRGVGGYTF
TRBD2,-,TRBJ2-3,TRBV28,TGTGCCAGCAGTTTTGCTAGCGGGAGTCTGGATACGCAGTATTTT,CASSFASGSLDTQYF
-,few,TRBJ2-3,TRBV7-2,TGTGCCAGCAGCTTCTGGGACTTTGACACAGATACGCAGTATTTT,CASSFWDFDTDTQYF
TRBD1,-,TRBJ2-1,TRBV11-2,TGTGCCAGCAGGAAGGAAGGGGGCCTAGGGGAGCAGTTCTTC,CASRKEGGLGEQFF
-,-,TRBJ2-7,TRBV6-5,TGTGCCAGCAGCCGACCCGGGACGGACCATATCGAGCAGTACTTC,CASSRPGTDHIEQYF
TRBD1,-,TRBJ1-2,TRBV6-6,TGTGCCAGTGGGGGAGGGACAGGTGCCCACTATGGCTACACCTTC,CASGGGTGAHYGYTF
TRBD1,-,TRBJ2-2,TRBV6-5,TGTGCCAGCAGTTACGGGGACAGGGCACAAAAGGAGCTGTTTTTT,CASSYGDRAQKELFF
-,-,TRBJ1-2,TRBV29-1,TGCAGCGTAGGGAGGGCAGTCAACTATGGCTACACCTTC,CSVGRAVNYGYTF
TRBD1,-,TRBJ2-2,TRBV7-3,TGTGCCAGCAGCTTAACCGGGACAGCACCGGCCGGGGAGCTGTTTTTT,CASSLTGTAPAGELFF
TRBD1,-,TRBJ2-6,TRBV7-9,TGTGCCAGCAGAAGGAACAGGGGCCGGGATGGGGCCAACGTCCTGACTTTC,CASRRNRGRDGANVLTF
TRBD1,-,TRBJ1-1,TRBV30,TGTGCCTGGAGCCTAGGGACAGGGGGCGGACAAGCTTTCTTT,CAWSLGTGGGQAFF
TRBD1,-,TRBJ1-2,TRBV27,TGTGCCAGCAGCCGCCAGTGGGGGTTGACAGGGAACTATGGCTACACCTTC,CASSRQWGLTGNYGYTF
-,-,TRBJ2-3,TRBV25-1,TGTGCCAGCAGTGCCGACAGGTCCGCAGATACGCAGTATTTT,CASSADRSADTQYF